This T cell receptor beta chain is from a study of OX40 agonist ivuxolimab in advanced cancers. Whole-study context: Dose-escalation patients' cancers were hepatocellular carcinoma, melanoma, renal cell or head and neck cancer.

Broader study findings: Expanded peripheral T cells had an undetermined antigen specificity.

Comments on this clone: Its antigen is undetermined.

The assay was immunoSEQ multiplex PCR, and TCRdb's table has in-frame clones only and misses some. Of tens of thousands of clones in the sample, approximately 90% were seen once. After removal of 4 bases from V and 5 bases from J, the junction contained 13 bases not matched to a gene. The CDR3 runs to 17 residues. In germline, CDR1 is SGHRS, CDR2 YFSETQ. The sequence came from an adult with an advanced solid tumor such as melanoma, head and neck, liver or kidney cancer. Sequenced material: CD4+ or CD8+ T cells sorted from blood, taken in a trial of the OX40 agonist ivuxolimab. The genes are TRBV5-1 and TRBJ2-2, with 8 bases aligning to TRBD1. The CDR3 here is CASSPWRTGSSTGELFF. The CDR3, as DNA: TGCGCCAGCAGCCCCTGGAGGACAGGGAGTAGTACCGGGGAGCTGTTTTTT.